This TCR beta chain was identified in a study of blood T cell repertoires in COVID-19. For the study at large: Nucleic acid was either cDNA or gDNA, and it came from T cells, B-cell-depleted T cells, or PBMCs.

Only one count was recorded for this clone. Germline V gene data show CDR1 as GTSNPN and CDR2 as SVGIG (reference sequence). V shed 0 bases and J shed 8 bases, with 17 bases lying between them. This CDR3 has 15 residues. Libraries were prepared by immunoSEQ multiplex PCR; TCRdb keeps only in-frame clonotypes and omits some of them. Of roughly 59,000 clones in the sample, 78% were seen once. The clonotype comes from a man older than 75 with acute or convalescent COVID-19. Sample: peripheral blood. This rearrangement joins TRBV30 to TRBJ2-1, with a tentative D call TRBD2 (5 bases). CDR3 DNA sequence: TGTGCCTGGAGTGTCCGGGCGGGTATTAGGGATGAGCAGTTCTTC. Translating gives CAWSVRAGIRDEQFF.